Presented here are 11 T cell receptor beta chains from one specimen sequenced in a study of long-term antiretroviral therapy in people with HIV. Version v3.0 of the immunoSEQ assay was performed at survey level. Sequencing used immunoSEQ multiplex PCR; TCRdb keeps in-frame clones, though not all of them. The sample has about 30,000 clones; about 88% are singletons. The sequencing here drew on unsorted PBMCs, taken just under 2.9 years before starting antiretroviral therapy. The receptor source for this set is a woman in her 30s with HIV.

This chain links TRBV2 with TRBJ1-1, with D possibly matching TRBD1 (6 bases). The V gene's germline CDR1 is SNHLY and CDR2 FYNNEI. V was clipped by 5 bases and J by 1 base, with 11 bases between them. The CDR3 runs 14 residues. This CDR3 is CASSKQGPNTEAFF. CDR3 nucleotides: TGTGCCAGCAGTAAACAGGGCCCGAACACTGAAGCTTTCTTT. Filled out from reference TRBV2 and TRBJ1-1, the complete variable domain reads EPEVTQTPSHQVTQMGQEVILRCVPISNHLYFYWYRQILGQKVEFLVSFYNNEISEKSEIFDDQFSVERPDGSNFTLKIRSTKLEDSAMYFCASSKQGPNTEAFFGQGTRLTVV.

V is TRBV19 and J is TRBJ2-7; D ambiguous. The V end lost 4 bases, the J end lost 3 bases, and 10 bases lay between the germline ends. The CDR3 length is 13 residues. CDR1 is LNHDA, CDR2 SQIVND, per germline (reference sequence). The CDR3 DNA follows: TGTGCCAGTAGTAAAAGGGATCGCTACGAGCAGTACTTC. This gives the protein CASSKRDRYEQYF.

The CDR3 here is CASTAFPGELFF. The CDR3 DNA reads TGTGCCAGCACAGCTTTTCCCGGGGAGCTGTTTTTT. The chain joins TRBV2 to TRBJ2-2; D call uncertain. Trimming took off 7 bases at V and 6 bases at J, with 9 bases between the two ends. Germline CDR1 reads SNHLY; CDR2 reads FYNNEI. The CDR3 is 12 residues long.

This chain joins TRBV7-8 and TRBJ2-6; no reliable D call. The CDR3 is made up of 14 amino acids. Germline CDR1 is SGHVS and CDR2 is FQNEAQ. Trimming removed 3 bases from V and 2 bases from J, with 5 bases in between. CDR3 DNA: TGTGCCAGCAGCTTTTTTCCTGGGGCCAACGTCCTGACTTTC. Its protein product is CASSFFPGANVLTF.

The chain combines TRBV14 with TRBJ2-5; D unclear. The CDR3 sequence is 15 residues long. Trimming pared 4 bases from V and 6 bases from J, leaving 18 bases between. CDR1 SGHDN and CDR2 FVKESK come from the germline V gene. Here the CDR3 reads CASSPSDWVKKTQYF. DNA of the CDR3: TGTGCCAGCAGCCCTTCTGATTGGGTGAAAAAGACCCAGTACTTC.

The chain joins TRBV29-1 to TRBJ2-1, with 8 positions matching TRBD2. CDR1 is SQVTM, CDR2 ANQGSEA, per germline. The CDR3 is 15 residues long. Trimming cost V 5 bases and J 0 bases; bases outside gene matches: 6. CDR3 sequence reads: CSVRGGRSSYNEQFF. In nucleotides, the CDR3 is TGCAGCGTTCGGGGGGGGCGAAGCTCCTACAATGAGCAGTTCTTC.

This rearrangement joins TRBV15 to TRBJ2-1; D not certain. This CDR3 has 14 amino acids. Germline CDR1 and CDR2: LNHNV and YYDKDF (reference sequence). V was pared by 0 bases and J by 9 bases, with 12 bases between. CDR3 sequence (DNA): TGTGCCACCAGCAGAGATCTGGGGTTGGGTGAGCAGTTCTTC. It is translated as CATSRDLGLGEQFF.

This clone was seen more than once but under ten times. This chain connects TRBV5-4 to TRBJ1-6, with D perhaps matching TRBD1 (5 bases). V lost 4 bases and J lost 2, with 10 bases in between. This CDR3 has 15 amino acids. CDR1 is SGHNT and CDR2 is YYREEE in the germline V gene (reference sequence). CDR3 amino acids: CASSPGTPYNSPLHF. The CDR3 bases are TGTGCCAGCAGCCCCGGGACTCCCTATAATTCACCCCTCCACTTT.

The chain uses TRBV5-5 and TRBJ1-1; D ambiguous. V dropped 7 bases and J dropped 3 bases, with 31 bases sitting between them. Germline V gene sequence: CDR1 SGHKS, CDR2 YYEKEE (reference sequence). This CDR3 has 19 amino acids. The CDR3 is CASATDPDRSKIRDTEAFF. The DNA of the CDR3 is TGTGCCAGCGCAACGGACCCCGATCGGTCGAAGATCCGAGACACTGAAGCTTTCTTT. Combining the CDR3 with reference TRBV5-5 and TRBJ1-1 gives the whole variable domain DAGVTQSPTHLIKTRGQQVTLRCSPISGHKSVSWYQQVLGQGPQFIFQYYEKEERGRGNFPDRFSARQFPNYSSELNVNALLLGDSALYLCASATDPDRSKIRDTEAFFGQGTRLTVV.

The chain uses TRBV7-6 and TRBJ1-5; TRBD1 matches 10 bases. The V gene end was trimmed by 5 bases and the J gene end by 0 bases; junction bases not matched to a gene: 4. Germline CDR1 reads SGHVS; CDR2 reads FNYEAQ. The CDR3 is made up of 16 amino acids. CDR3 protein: CASSQGQGGSNQPQHF. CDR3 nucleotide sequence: TGTGCCAGCAGCCAAGGACAGGGGGGTAGCAATCAGCCCCAGCATTTT.

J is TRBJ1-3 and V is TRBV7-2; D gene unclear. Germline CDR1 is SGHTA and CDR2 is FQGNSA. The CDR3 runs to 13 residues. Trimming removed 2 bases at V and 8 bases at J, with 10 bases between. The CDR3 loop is CASSLKYGDTIYF. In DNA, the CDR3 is TGTGCCAGCAGCTTAAAATATGGGGACACCATATATTTT.